This T cell receptor beta chain comes out of a study of regulatory T cells in long-lasting Graves disease. This clonotype was picked up many times. CDR3 length equals 17 residues. Germline lookup yields CDR1 MDHEN and CDR2 SYDVKM. V was pared by 5 bases and J by 9 bases, with 26 bases between. Investigators prepared the TCR beta libraries by applying iRepertoire HTBI primers and Arm-PCR of CDR3 regions. MiXCR, run by TCRdb on the multiplex PCR reads, gives a single entry per CDR3 protein. The data show under 700,000 distinct CDR3 sequences, 16% seen once. The time point is: newly diagnosed GD, antithyroid drugs for less than 3 months. Isolated PBMC RNA provided the starting material for the TCR library. Diagnosis followed American Thyroid Association guidelines for Graves' disease. These same records also appear under a second study, on T cells in Graves' hyperthyroidism and ophthalmopathy. That work contributes: Researchers ran a first-round RT-PCR on the TCR CDR3 using the HTBI primer set.

The sequencing here drew on peripheral blood mononuclear cells (PBMCs), taken at new diagnosis, from a patient treated with antithyroid drugs. V gene TRBV28 combines with J gene TRBJ2-1, with D possibly TRBD1 on 7 matching bases. This sequence was found in a woman aged 35-65 years with Graves disease. The CDR3 reads CASSLPGAGTAKGEQFF. In nucleotides, the CDR3 is TGTGCCAGCAGTCTGCCGGGGGCCGGGACAGCGAAGGGTGAGCAGTTCTTC.